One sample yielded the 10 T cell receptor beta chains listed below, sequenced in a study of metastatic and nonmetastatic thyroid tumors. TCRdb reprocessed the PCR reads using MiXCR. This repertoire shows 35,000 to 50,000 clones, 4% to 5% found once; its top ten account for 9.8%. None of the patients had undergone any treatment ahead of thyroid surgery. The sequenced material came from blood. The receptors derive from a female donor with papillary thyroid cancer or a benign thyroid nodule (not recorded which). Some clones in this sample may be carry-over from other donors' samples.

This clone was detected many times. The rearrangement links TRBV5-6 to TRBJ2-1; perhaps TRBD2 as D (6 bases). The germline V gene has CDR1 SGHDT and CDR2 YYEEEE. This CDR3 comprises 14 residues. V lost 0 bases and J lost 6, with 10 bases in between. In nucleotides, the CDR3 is TGTGCCAGCAGCTTGGGGGGACTGGGCAATGAGCAGTTCTTC. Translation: CASSLGGLGNEQFF.

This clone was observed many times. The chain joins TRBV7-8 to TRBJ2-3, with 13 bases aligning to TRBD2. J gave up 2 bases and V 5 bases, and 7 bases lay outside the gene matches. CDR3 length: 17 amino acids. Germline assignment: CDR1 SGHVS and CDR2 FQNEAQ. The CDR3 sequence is CASSPGLAGAYTDTQYF. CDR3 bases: TGTGCCAGCAGCCCCGGACTAGCGGGAGCTTACACAGATACGCAGTATTTT.

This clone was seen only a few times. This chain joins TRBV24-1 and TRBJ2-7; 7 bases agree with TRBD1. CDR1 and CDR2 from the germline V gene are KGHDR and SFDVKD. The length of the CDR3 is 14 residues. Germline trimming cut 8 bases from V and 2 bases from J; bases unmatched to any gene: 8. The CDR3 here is CATIGQAATYEQYF. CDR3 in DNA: TGTGCCACCATCGGACAGGCGGCTACCTACGAGCAGTACTTC.

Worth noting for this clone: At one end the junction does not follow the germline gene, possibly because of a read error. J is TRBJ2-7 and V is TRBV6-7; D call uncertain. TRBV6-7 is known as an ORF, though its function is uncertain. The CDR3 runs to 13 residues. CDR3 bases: TGTGCCAGCAGCTCGCCCATAGTCGACGAGCAGTGCTTC. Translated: CASSSPIVDEQCF.

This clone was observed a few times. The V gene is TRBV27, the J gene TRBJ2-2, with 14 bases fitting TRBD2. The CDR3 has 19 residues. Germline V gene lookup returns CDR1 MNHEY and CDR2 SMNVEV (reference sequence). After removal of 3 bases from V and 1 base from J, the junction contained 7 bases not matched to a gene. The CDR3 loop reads CASSFRGLAGDLNTGELFF. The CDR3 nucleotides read TGTGCCAGCAGTTTTCGGGGACTAGCGGGGGATCTGAACACCGGGGAGCTGTTTTTT.

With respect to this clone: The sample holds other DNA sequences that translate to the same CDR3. The chain's CDR3 is CASSPRQNTEAFF. The CDR3 DNA is TGTGCCAGCTCACCCCGACAGAACACTGAAGCTTTCTTT. The rearrangement links TRBV18 to TRBJ1-1; D not certain. The germline V and J ends were trimmed by 3 bases and 1 base, with 6 bases remaining between them. The CDR3 is 13 residues long. Germline assignment: CDR1 KGHSH and CDR2 LQKENI.

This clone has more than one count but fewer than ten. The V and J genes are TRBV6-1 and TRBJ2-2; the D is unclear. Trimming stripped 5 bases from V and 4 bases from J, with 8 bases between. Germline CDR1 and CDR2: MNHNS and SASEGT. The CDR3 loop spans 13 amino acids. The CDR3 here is CASSYYSTGELFF. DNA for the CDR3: TGTGCCAGCAGTTATTATAGCACCGGGGAGCTGTTTTTT.

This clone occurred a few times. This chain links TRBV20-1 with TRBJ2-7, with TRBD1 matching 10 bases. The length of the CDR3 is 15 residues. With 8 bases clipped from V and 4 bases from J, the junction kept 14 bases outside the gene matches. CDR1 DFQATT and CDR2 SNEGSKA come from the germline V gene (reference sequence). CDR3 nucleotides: TGCAGTTCTTCTGGCCAAAGGACAGGGGGTTACGAGCAGTACTTC. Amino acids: CSSSGQRTGGYEQYF.

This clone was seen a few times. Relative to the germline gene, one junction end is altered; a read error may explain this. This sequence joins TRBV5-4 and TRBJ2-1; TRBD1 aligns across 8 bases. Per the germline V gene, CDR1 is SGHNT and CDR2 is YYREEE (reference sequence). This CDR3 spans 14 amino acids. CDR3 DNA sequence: TGTACCAGCACCCCCGGGACAGGCGGTAGGGAGCAGTTCTTC. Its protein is CTSTPGTGGREQFF.

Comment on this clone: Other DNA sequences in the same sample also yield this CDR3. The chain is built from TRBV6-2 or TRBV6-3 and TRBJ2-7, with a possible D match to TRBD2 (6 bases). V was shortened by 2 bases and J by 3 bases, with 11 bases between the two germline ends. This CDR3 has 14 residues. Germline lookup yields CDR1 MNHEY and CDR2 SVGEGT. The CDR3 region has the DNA TGTGCCAGCAGTTACGGGGGGTCCCTCTACGAGCAGTACTTC. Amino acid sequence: CASSYGGSLYEQYF.